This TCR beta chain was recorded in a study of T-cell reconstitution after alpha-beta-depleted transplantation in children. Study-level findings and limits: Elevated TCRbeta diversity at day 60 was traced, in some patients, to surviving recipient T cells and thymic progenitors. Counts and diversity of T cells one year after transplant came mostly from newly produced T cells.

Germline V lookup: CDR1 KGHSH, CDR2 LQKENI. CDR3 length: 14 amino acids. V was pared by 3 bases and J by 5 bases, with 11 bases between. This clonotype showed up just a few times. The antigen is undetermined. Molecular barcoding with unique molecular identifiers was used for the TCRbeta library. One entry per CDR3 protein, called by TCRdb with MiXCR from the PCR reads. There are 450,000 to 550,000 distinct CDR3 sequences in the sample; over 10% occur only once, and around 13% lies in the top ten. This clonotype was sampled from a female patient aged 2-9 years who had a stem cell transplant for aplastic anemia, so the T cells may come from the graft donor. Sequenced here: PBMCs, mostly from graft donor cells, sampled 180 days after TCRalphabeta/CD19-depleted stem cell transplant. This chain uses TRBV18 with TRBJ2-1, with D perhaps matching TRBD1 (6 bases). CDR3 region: CASSPKTGNNEQFF. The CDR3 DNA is TGTGCCAGCTCACCGAAAACAGGGAACAATGAGCAGTTCTTC.